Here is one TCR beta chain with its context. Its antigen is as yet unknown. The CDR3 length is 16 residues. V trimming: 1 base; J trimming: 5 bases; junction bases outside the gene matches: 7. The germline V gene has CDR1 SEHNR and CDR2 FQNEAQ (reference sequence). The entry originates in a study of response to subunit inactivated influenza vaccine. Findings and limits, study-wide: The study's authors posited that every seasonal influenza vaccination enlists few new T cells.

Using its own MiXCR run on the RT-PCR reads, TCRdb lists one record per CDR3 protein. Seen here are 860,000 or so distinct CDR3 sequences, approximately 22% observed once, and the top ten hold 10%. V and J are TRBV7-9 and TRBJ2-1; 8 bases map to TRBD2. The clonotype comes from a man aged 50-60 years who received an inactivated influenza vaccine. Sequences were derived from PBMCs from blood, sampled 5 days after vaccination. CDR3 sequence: CASSLGPAGADNEQFF. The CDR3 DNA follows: TGTGCCAGCAGCTTAGGGCCAGCGGGAGCGGACAATGAGCAGTTCTTC.